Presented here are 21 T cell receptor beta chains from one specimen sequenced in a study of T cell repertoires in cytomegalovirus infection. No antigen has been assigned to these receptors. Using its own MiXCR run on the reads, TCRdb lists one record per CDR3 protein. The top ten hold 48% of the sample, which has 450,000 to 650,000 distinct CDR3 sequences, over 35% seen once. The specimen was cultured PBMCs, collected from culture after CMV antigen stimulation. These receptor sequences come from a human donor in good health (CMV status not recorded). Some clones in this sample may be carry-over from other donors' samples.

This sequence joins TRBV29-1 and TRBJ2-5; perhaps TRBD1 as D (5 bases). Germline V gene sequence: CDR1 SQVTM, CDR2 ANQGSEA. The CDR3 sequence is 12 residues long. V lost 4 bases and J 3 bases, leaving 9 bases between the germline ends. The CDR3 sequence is CSVVSREETQYF. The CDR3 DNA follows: TGCAGCGTTGTCTCCAGGGAAGAGACCCAGTACTTC.

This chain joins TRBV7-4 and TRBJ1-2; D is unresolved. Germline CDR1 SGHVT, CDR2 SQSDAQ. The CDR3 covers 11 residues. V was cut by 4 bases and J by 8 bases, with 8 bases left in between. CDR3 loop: CASSSREGYTF. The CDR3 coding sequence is TGTGCCAGCAGCTCGAGGGAAGGCTACACCTTC.

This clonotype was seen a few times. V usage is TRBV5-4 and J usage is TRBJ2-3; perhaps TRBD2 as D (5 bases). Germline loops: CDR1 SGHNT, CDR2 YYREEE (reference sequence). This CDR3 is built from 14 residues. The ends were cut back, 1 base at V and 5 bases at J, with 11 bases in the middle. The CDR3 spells CASSLTNRGDTQYF. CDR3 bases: TGTGCCAGCAGCTTGACAAACCGGGGAGATACGCAGTATTTT.

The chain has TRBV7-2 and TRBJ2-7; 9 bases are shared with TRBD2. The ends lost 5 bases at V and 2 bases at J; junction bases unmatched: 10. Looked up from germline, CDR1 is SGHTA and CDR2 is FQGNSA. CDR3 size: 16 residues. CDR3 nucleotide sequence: TGTGCCAGCAGCCCGACGCCCGGCGGGGGGGCCTACGAGCAGTACTTC. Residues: CASSPTPGGGAYEQYF.

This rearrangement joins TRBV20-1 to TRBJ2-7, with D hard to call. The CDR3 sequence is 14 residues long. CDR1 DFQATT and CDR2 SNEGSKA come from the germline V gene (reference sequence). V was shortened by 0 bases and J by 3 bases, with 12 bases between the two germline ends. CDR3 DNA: TGCAGTGCTAGAGATACGGGTAGCCTCTACGAGCAGTACTTC. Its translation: CSARDTGSLYEQYF.

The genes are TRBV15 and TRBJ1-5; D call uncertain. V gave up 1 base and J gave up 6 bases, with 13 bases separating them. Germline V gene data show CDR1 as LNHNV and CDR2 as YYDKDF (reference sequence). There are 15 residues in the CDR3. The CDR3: CATSRGTATVQPQHF. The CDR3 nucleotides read TGTGCCACCAGCAGAGGAACCGCCACGGTTCAGCCCCAGCATTTT.

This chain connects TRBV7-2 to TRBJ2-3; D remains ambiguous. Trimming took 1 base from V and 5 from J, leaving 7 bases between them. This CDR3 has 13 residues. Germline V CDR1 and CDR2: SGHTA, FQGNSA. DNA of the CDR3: TGTGCCAGCAGCTTAGTTTTTTTAGATACGCAGTATTTT. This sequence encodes CASSLVFLDTQYF.

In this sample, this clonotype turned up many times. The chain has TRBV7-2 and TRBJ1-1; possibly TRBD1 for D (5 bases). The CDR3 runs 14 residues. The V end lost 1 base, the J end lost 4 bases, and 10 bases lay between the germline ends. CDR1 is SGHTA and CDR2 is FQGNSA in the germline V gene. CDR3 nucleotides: TGTGCCAGCAGCTTAGTCGGGGCAGGCACTGAAGCTTTCTTT. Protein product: CASSLVGAGTEAFF.

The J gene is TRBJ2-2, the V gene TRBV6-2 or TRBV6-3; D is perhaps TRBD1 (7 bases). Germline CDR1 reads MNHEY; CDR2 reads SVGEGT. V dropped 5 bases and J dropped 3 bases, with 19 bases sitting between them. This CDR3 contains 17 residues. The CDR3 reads CASSTSLRGVHTGELFF. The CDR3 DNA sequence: TGTGCCAGCAGTACAAGCCTCAGGGGGGTTCACACCGGGGAGCTGTTTTTT.

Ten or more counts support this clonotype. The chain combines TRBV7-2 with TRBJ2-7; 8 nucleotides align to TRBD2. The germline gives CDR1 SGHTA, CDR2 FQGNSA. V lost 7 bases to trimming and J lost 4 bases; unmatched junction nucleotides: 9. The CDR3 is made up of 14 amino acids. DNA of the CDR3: TGTGCCAGCACCATAAGAAGCGGGAGTTACGAGCAGTACTTC. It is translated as CASTIRSGSYEQYF. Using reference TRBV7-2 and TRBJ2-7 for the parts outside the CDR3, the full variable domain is GAGVSQSPSNKVTEKGKDVELRCDPISGHTALYWYRQSLGQGLEFLIYFQGNSAPDKSGLPSDRFSAERTGGSVSTLTIQRTQQEDSAVYLCASTIRSGSYEQYFGPGTRLTVT.

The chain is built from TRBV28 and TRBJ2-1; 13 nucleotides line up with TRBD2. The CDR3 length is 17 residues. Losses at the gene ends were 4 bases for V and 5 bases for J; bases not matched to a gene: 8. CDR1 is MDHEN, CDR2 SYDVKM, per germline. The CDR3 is CASSYPTSGGPDNEQFF. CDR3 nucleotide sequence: TGTGCCAGCAGTTACCCGACTAGCGGGGGGCCAGACAATGAGCAGTTCTTC.

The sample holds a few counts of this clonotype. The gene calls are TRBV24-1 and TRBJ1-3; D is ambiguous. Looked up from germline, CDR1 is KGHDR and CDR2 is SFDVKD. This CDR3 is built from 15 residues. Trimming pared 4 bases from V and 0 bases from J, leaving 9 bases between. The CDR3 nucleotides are TGTGCCACCAGTGACCCCAGCGACTCTGGAAACACCATATATTTT. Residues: CATSDPSDSGNTIYF.

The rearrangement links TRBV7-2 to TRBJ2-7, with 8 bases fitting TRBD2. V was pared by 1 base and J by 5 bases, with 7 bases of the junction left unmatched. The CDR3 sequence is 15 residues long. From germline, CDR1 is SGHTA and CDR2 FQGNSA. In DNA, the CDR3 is TGTGCCAGCAGCTTAGTCGTCGGGGGGGCCGACGAGCAGTACTTC. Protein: CASSLVVGGADEQYF.

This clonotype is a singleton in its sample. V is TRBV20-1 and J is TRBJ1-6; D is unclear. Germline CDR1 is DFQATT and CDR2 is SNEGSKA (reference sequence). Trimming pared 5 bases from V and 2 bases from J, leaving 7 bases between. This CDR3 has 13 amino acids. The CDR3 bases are TGCAGTGCTTCAGATACCTATAATTCACCCCTCCACTTT. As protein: CSASDTYNSPLHF.

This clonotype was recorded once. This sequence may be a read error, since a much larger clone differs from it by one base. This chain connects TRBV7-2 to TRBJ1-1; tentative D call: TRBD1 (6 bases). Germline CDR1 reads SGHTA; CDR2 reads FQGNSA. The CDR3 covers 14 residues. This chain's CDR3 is CASSLTGLNTEASF. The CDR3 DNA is TGTGCCAGCAGCTTAACAGGGCTGAACACTGAAGCTTCCTTT.

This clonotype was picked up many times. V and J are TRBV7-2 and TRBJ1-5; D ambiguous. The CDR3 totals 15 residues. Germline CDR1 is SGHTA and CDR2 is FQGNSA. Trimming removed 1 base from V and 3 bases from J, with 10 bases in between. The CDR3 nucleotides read TGTGCCAGCAGCTTAGGTGCTAGCCCCAATCAGCCCCAGCATTTT. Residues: CASSLGASPNQPQHF. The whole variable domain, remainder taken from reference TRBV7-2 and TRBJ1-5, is GAGVSQSPSNKVTEKGKDVELRCDPISGHTALYWYRQSLGQGLEFLIYFQGNSAPDKSGLPSDRFSAERTGGSVSTLTIQRTQQEDSAVYLCASSLGASPNQPQHFGDGTRLSIL.

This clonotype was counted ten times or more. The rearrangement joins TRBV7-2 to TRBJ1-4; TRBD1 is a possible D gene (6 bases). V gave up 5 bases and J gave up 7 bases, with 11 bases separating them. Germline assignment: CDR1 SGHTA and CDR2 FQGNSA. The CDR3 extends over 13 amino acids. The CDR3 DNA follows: TGTGCCAGCAGCCCCGGACAGACTGAAAAACTGTTTTTT. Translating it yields CASSPGQTEKLFF.

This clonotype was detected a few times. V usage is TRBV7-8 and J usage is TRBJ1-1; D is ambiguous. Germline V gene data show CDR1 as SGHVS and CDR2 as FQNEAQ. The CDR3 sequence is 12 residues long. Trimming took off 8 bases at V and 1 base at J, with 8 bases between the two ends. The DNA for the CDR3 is TGTGCCAGCGGTTCGGGGAACACTGAAGCTTTCTTT. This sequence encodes CASGSGNTEAFF.

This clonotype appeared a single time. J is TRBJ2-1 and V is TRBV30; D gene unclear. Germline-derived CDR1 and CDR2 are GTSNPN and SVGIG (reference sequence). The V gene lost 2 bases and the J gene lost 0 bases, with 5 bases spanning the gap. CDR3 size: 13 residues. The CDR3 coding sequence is TGTGCCTGGAGTCACGGCTCCTACAATGAGCAGTTCTTC. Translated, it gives CAWSHGSYNEQFF.

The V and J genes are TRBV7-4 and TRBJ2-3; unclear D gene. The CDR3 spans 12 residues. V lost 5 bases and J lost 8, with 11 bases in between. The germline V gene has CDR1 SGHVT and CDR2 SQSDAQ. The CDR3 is CASSPVRGTQYF. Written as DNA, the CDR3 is TGTGCCAGCAGCCCAGTGAGAGGTACGCAGTATTTT. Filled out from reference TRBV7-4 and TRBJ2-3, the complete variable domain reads GAGVSQSPRYKVAKRGRDVALRCDSISGHVTLYWYRQTLGQGSEVLTYSQSDAQRDKSGRPSGRFSAERPERSVSTLKIQRTEQGDSAVYLCASSPVRGTQYFGPGTRLTVL.

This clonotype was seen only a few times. In DNA, the CDR3 is TGTGCCAGCAGCTACCAGGGGCGGAGGGATCAGCCCCAGCATTTT. This gives the protein CASSYQGRRDQPQHF. The gene calls are TRBV2 and TRBJ1-5; D might be TRBD1 (6 bases). This CDR3 spans 15 amino acids. Looked up from germline, CDR1 is SNHLY and CDR2 is FYNNEI. V was clipped by 6 bases and J by 5 bases, with 17 bases between them. The variable domain in full, with the rest retrieved from reference TRBV2 and TRBJ1-5, is EPEVTQTPSHQVTQMGQEVILRCVPISNHLYFYWYRQILGQKVEFLVSFYNNEISEKSEIFDDQFSVERPDGSNFTLKIRSTKLEDSAMYFCASSYQGRRDQPQHFGDGTRLSIL.